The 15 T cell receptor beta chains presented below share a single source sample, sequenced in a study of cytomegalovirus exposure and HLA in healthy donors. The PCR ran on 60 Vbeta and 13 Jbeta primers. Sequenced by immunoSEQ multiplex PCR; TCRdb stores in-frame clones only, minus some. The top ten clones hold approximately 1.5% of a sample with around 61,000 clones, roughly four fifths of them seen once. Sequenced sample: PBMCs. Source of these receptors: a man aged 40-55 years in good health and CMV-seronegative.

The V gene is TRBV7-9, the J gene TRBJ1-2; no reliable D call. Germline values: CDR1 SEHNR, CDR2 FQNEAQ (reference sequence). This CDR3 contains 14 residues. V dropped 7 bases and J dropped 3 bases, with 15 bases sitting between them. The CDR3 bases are TGTGCCAGCACCGAGGAGGGTAATCACTATGGCTACACCTTC. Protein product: CASTEEGNHYGYTF.

The CDR3 region is CAWTLHTAGYGYTF. The CDR3 nucleotides are TGTGCCTGGACCCTACATACAGCGGGCTATGGCTACACCTTC. The chain links TRBV30 to TRBJ1-2; D uncertain. This CDR3 is 14 amino acids long. CDR1 and CDR2 from the germline V gene are GTSNPN and SVGIG (reference sequence). The V and J ends lost 4 bases and 4 bases respectively, with 16 bases between them.

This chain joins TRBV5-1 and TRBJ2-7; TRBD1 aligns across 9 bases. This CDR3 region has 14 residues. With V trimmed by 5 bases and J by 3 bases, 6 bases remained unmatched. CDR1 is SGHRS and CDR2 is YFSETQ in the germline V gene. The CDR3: CASSPGTGLYEQYV. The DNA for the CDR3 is TGCGCCAGCAGTCCCGGGACAGGGCTCTACGAGCAGTACGTC.

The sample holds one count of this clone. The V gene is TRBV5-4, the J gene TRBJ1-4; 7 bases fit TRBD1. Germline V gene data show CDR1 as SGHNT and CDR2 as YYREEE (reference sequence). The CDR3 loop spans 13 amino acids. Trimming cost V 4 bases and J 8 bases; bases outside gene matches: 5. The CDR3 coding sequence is TGTGCCAGCAGCGCGGAGGGGGCCGAAAAACTGTTTTTT. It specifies CASSAEGAEKLFF.

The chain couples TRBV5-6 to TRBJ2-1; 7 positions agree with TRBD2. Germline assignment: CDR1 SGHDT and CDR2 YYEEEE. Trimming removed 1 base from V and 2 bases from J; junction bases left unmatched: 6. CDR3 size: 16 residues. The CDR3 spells CASSLSGGTTYNEQFF. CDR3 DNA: TGTGCCAGCAGCTTGTCGGGCGGGACTACCTACAATGAGCAGTTCTTC.

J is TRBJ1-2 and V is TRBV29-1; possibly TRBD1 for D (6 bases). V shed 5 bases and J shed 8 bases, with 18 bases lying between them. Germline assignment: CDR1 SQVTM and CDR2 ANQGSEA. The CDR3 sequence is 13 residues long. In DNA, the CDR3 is TGCAGCGTTCTCCCCGGACAGACGAGAGGCTACACCTTC. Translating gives CSVLPGQTRGYTF.

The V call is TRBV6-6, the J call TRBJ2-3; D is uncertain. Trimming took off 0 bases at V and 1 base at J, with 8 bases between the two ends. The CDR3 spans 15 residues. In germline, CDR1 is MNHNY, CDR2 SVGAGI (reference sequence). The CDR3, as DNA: TGTGCCAGCAGTTACTCTCCCGCGGGCACAGATACGCAGTATTTT. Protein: CASSYSPAGTDTQYF.

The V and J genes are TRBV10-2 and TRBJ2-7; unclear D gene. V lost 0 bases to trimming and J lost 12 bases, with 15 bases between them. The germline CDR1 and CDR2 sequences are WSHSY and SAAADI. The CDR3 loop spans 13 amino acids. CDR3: CASSESYNSIVYV. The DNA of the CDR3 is TGCGCCAGCAGTGAGTCGTATAACTCCATTGTGTACGTC.

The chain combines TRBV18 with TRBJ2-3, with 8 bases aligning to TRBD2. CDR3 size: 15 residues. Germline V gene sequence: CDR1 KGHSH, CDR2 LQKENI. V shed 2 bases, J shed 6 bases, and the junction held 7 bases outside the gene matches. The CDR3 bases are TGTGCCAGCTCACCAACCGGACTAGCTTTTGATACGCAGTATTTT. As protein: CASSPTGLAFDTQYF.

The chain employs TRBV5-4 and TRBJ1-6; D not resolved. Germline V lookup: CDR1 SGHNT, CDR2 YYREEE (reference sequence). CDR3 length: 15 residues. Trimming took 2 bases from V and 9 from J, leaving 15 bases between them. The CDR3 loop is CASSLKAGESSPLHF. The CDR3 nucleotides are TGTGCCAGCAGCTTAAAGGCAGGCGAATCTTCACCCCTCCACTTT.

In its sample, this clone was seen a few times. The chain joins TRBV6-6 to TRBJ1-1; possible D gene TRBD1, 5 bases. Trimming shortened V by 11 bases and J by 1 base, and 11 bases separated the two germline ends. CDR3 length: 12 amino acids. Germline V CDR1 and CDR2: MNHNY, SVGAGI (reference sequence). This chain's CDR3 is CASIQGNTEAFF. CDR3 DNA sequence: TGTGCCTCTATCCAGGGGAACACTGAAGCTTTCTTT.

The CDR3 DNA is TGCGCCAGCAGCCAAACCGAATGGTCGGCTCAGGCAACTAATGAAAAACTGTTTTTT. Translated: CASSQTEWSAQATNEKLFF. This chain joins TRBV4-3 and TRBJ1-4; no definite D call. V was pared by 2 bases and J by 0 bases, with 19 bases between. This CDR3 has 19 residues. Looked up from germline, CDR1 is LGHNA and CDR2 is YSLEER.

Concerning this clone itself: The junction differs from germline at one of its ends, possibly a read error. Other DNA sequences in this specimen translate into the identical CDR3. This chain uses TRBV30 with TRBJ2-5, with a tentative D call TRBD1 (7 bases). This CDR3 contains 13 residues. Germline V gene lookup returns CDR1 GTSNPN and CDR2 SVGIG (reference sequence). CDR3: CAWAGQPEETQYF. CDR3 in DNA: TGCGCCTGGGCGGGACAGCCAGAAGAGACCCAGTACTTC.

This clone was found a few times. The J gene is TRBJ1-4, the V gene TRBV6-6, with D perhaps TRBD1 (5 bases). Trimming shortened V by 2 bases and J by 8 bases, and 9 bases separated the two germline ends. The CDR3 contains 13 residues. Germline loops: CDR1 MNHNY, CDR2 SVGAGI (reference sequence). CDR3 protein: CASSYRWGEKLFF. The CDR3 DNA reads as TGTGCCAGCAGTTACCGGTGGGGCGAAAAACTGTTTTTT.

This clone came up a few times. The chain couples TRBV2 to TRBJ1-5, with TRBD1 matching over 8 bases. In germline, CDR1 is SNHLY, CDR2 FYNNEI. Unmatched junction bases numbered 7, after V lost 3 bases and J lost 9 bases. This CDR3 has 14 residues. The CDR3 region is CASSDQGALMPQHF. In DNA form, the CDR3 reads TGTGCCAGCAGTGACCAGGGGGCTCTCATGCCCCAGCATTTT.